One T cell receptor beta chain is described in this entry. This clonotype came up many times. The antigen it binds to is not known. One end of the junction is discordant with germline, which a read error may explain. The sample originates from a study of regulatory T cells in long-lasting Graves disease (dated by TCRdb to the early 2020s). Notes on the research overall: In the newly diagnosed Graves' disease group, patients had been taking antithyroid drugs for less than 3 months. Persistent Graves' disease patients were compared with newly diagnosed Graves' disease patients by peripheral blood TCR sequencing and RNA sequencing. The study was registered as a clinical trial and conducted in China. A total of about 33 samples underwent TCR sequencing, from about 13 patients with persistent Graves' disease and 20 patients with newly diagnosed Graves' disease. Paper-wide results and their limitations: Sequencing and analysis were limited to the TCR beta chain. The authors acknowledged the small sample size as a limitation that may reduce accuracy. Compared with newly diagnosed patients, persistent Graves' disease patients had lower TCR Shannon entropy and fewer highly expanded clones, which suggests clonal expansion. Peripheral blood alone was examined, since thyroid tissue, which constituted the primary lesion, could not be accessed. Persistent disease showed preferential use of TRBV28, TRBJ1-2 and TRBJ2-5, whereas newly diagnosed disease favored TRBV20-1 and TRBJ2-1. Persistent patients shared more public clonotypes among themselves (fewer than 3,000) than newly diagnosed patients did (about 1,000).

Libraries were prepared through multiplex PCR. The listed sequencing device is Illumina HiSeq 4000. CDR3 regions were amplified by Arm-PCR with iRepertoire HTBI primers to construct TCR beta libraries. Before sequencing, the PCR products underwent gel purification. In the paper's pipeline: Across samples, about 64 TRBV and 13 to 15 TRBJ segments were identified and used for gene usage analysis of CDR3 amino acid clonotypes. Filtered high-quality paired reads were merged into contigs using COPE and FqMerger. Contigs were aligned with BLAST to IMGT TRBV, TRBD and TRBJ reference genes, and CDR3 was defined per IMGT. Any clonotype with a frequency above 0.1% was counted as a highly expanded clone. Repertoire diversity was measured by Shannon entropy, and V-J evenness by the Gini coefficient. A clonotype found in more than one individual was treated as public. TCRdb reprocessing: public reads trimmed at Q25 with fastp, clones called with MiXCR, in-frame beta chains kept. One record per CDR3 amino acid sequence lists the most common genes and DNA. These V and J calls rely on TCRdb rather than the paper's analysis. The sample records under 300,000 distinct CDR3 sequences, around 20% of which are singletons. Over 11% of the sample belongs to the ten largest clones.

The time point label on this specimen signifies: newly diagnosed GD, antithyroid drugs for less than 3 months. For both TCR sequencing and RNA sequencing, RNA was extracted from PBMCs in TRIzol. The diagnosis of Graves' disease was made according to American Thyroid Association guidelines. Patients for the study were recruited at an endocrinology department in Xi'an, China. From each patient, approximately 9.9 milliliters of peripheral blood was collected into an EDTA anticoagulant tube. Ficoll Paque Plus density gradient separation was used to isolate PBMCs, and no additional T cell sorting was done. An Agilent 2100 Bioanalyzer and agarose gel were used to check RNA quality, while a NanoDrop 2000 measured RNA concentration. Sequences SGHRS (CDR1) and YFSETQ (CDR2) are obtained from the germline V gene. The CDR3 contains 15 residues, cysteine and phenylalanine counted. The DNA shown is the 45-base CDR3, in frame from base 1.

This clonotype was obtained from a female donor with Graves disease. The material was peripheral blood mononuclear cells (PBMCs), obtained at new diagnosis, from a patient treated with antithyroid drugs. This chain is built from TRBV5-1 and TRBJ2-7; the D gene cannot be resolved reliably. The nucleotide sequence reads TGTGCCAGCAGCCCCGGGTCGGGCACCAGCTACGAGCAGTACTTC. Translated, this is CASSPGSGTSYEQYF.